This entry is about one T cell receptor beta chain. This clone was found once. Its antigen is still unknown. The sample holds no much larger clone one base away, and base qualities are not on file. CDR1 and CDR2, per the germline V gene, are MDHEN and SYDVKM. The junction carries 15 bases between V and J, which are trimmed by 6 bases and 4 bases respectively. Inclusive of the bounding cysteine and phenylalanine, the CDR3 is 15 residues long. The CDR3 DNA has 45 bases and is translated from base 1. Using the deep immunoSEQ assay, TCR CDR3 regions were amplified from genomic DNA by multiplex PCR. Extracted genomic DNA from each cell subset was distributed evenly across all wells of several immunoSEQ 96-well plates, and each plate was treated as a replicate. For sorted subsets, about 200 ng genomic DNA, equal to 30,000 to 35,000 T cell genomes, was loaded into each replicate PCR. The purified libraries were quantified using a Qubit 3.0 fluorometer, sized with a Bioanalyzer 2100, and then quantified again using the KAPA Library Quantification kit. A separate single-read 150-cycle Illumina NextSeq 550 flow cell was used to sequence each immunoSEQ 96-well plate. The study's own analysis went as follows. Because only junctional sequences without quality scores were contained in the immunoSEQ output, filtering matching that applied to full-length reads could not be performed. Sequences were annotated with PyIR, a Python wrapper for IgBLAST v1.9, and V/J genes and CDR3 were assigned using IMGT germline references. Reads were removed for weak V/J assignments (E-value above 1e-6), missing CDR3, stop codons, out-of-frame junctions, or ambiguous translated residues. V3J clonotypes were defined by identical inferred V gene, J gene, and CDR3 amino acid sequence. Percentage overlap between repertoires was calculated by dividing the number of shared unique clonotypes by the size of the smaller repertoire. Repertoire richness was assessed with RTK rarefaction, the Chao1 estimator, and Recon v2.1 estimates of unobserved clonotypes. Generation probabilities were computed with OLGA for all TCRbeta clonotypes obtained by the gDNA method from a few donors. The immuneACCESS repertoire file appears here via TCRdb, limited to in-frame rearrangements. These files lack a portion of the clones; in checked studies, under half of the deficit traces to unresolved V genes, and the cause of the others is not known. V and J calls and clone size come straight from that table; D and trimming were deduced from the DNA. This sample is represented by around 990,000 clones; approximately 77% of them were singletons. The top ten clones comprise approximately 0.9% of the sample.

This sample stems from a study of shared clonotypes between healthy human individuals (dated by TCRdb to 2018 to 2021). Concerning the study at large: A couple of women and three men aged 18 to 49 years were included in the cohort. Per donor, three plates each were used for CD4 naive and CD4 memory, two for CD8 naive, and one for CD8 memory. Between about 0.8 and 9 billion PBMCs per donor were obtained by leukapheresis. To increase sequencing depth and limit assay-specific biases, different laboratories used diverse techniques to prepare libraries and sequence TCR repertoires. To estimate repertoire size and how much clonotypes are shared between individuals, the study performed deep sequencing of blood TCR repertoires from five healthy adults. Overall results and qualifications from the work: Rarefaction of sorted-subset datasets indicated incomplete sequencing despite the large sequencing depth. Clonotypes shared by all four sorted-subset donors showed higher generation probabilities than non-shared clonotypes. Sampling was restricted to blood, and TCR repertoires in tissues likely differ from the TCR repertoires found in blood. Estimated clonotype richness was generally larger for naive than for memory subsets. About 5% of naive CD4, roughly 3.5% of naive CD8, roughly 2.5% of memory CD4, and roughly 0.4% of memory CD8 clonotypes were shared across a handful of donors. Based on pairwise subsampling, the degree of clonotype sharing among donors was expected to be affected by sequencing depth. Because the study included only a small number of donors, the genetic and exposure-history diversity represented was limited.

The donors were healthy, HIV-negative adults with no recently reported acute infections or vaccinations. Every donor was a Caucasian adult living in Nashville, Tennessee, USA. Magnetic negative selection was used to enrich CD4+ T cells, after which naive cells were positively selected on CD45RA and the negative fraction became the memory subset. Blood was obtained by leukapheresis, after which PBMCs were separated by Ficoll-Histopaque density gradient centrifugation and cryopreserved in liquid nitrogen vapor phase. Analytical flow cytometry was used to check the purity and quantity of every magnetically sorted T cell population. Each sorted fraction had its genomic DNA isolated and then quantified by UV absorbance on a Nanodrop 2000c.

The TCR originated in a man aged 18-30 years in good health. Some clones in this sample may be carry-over from other donors' samples. The chain is encoded by TRBV28 joined to TRBJ2-2; the D match is possibly TRBD1 or TRBD2, with 6 bases aligned in each. Input material: memory CD4+ T cells from PBMCs. Read against the paper, the sample's cell subset or site label means: CD45RA-negative fraction. The CDR3 here reads CASSRPGAGTGELFF. The DNA sequence is given as TGTGCCAGCAGCCGCCCGGGGGCGGGCACCGGGGAGCTGTTTTTT.